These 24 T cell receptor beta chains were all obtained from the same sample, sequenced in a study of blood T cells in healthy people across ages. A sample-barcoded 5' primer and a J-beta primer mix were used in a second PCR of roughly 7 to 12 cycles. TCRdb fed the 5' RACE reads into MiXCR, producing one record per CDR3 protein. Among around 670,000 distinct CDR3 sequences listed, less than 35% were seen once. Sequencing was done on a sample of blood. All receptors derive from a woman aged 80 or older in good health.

This CDR3 is CSVEDRERGEKLFF. In DNA, the CDR3 is TGCAGCGTTGAAGACAGAGAACGGGGTGAAAAACTGTTTTTT. The rearrangement links TRBV29-1 to TRBJ1-4, with D hard to call. Trimming shortened V by 0 bases and J by 7 bases, and 12 bases separated the two germline ends. The CDR3 is made up of 14 amino acids. Germline CDR1 SQVTM, CDR2 ANQGSEA.

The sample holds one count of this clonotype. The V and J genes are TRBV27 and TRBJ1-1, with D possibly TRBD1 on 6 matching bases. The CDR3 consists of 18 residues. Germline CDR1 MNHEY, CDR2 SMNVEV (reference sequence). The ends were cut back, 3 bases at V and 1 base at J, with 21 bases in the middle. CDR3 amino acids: CASSFGGGTPGRNTEAFF. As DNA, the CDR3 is TGTGCCAGCAGTTTCGGGGGGGGCACCCCAGGACGGAACACTGAAGCTTTCTTT.

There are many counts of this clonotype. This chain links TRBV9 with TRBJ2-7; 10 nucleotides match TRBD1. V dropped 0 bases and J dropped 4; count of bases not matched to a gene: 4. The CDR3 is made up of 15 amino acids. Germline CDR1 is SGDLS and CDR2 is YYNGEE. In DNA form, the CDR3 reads TGTGCCAGCAGCGTAGGAGGGACAGGGGAATACGAGCAGTACTTC. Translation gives CASSVGGTGEYEQYF.

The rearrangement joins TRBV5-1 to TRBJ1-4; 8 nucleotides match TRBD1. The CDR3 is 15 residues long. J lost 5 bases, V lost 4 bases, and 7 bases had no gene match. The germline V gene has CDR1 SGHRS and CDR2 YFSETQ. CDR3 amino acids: CASSGQGQENEKLFF. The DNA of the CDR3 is TGCGCCAGCAGCGGCCAGGGACAGGAAAATGAAAAACTGTTTTTT.

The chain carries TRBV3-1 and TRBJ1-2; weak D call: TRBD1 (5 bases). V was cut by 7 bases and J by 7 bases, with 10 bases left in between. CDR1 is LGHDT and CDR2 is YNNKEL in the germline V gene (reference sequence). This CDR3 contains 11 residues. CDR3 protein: CASTGVGGYTF. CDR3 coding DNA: TGTGCCAGCACGGGGGTTGGTGGCTACACCTTC.

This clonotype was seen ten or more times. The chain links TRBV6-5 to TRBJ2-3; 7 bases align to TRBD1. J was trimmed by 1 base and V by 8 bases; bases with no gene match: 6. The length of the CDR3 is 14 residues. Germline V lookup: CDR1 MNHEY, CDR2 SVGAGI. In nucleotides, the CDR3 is TGTGCCAGCCAGGACAGGCGAGGCACAGATACGCAGTATTTT. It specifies CASQDRRGTDTQYF.

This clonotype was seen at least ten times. This chain's CDR3 is CASSESGGLYEQYF. The CDR3 DNA is TGTGCCAGCAGCGAGAGCGGGGGTCTCTACGAGCAGTACTTC. The rearrangement links TRBV6-2 or TRBV6-3 to TRBJ2-7; 8 bases map to TRBD2. V lost 6 bases to trimming and J lost 3 bases; unmatched junction nucleotides: 7. CDR1 MNHEY and CDR2 SVGEGT come from the germline V gene. The CDR3 totals 14 residues.

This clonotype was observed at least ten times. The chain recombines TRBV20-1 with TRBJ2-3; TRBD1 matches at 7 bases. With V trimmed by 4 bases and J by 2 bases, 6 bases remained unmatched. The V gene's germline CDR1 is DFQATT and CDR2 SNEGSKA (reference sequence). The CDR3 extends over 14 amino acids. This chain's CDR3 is CSAIRQGPTDTQYF. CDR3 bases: TGCAGTGCTATTCGACAGGGACCCACAGATACGCAGTATTTT.

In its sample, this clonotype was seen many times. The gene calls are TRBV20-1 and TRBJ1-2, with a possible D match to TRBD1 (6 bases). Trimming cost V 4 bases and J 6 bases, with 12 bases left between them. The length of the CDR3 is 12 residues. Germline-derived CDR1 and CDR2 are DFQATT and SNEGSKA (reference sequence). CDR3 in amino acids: CSANHRDNGYTF. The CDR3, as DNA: TGCAGTGCTAACCACAGGGATAATGGCTACACCTTC.

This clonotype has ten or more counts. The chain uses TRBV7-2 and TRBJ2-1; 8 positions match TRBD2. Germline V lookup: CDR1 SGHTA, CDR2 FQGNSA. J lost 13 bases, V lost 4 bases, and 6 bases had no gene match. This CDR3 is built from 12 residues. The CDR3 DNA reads TGTGCCAGCAGCTCGGCTAGCGGGCGACAGTTCTTC. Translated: CASSSASGRQFF.

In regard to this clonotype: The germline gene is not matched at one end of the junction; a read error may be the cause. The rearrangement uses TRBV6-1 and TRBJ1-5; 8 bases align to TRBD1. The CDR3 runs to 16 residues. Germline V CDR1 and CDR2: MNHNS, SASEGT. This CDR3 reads CASRSFRGHSNQPPHF. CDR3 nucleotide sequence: TGTGCCAGCAGATCCTTCAGGGGGCATAGCAATCAGCCCCCGCATTTT.

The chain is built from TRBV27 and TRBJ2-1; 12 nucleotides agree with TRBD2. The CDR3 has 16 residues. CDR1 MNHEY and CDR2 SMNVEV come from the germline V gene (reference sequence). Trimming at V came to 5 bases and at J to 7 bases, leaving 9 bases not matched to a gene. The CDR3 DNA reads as TGTGCCAGCAGTACCCCCGTGACTAGCGGGAGTAATGAGCAGTTCTTC. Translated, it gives CASSTPVTSGSNEQFF.

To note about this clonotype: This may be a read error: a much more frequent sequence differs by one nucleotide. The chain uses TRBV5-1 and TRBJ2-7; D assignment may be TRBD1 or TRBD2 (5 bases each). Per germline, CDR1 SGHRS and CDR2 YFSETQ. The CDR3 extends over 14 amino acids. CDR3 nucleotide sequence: TGCGCCAGCAGCGAGGGACGGCACTCCTACGAGCGGTACTTC. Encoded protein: CASSEGRHSYERYF.

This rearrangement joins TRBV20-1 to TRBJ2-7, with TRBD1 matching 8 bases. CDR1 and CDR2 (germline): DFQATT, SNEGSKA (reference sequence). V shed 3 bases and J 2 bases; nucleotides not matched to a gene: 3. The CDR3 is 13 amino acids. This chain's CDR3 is CSASTGGPYEQYF. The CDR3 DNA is TGCAGTGCTAGTACAGGGGGTCCCTACGAGCAGTACTTC.

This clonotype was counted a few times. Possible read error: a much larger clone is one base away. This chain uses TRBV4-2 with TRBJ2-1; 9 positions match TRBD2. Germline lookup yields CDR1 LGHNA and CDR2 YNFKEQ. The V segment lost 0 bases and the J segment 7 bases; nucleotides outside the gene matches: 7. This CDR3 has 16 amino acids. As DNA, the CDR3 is TGTGCCAGCAGCCAAGAGTGGCTAGCGGGGAGGAATGAGCAGTTCTTC. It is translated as CASSQEWLAGRNEQFF.

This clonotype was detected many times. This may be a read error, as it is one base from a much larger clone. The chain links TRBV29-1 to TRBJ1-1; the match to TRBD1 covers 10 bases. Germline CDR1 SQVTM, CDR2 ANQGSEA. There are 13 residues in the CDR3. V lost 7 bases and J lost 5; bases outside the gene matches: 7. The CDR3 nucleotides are TGCAGCGGGACAGGGGGTTGGAGAACTGAAGCTTTCTTT. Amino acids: CSGTGGWRTEAFF.

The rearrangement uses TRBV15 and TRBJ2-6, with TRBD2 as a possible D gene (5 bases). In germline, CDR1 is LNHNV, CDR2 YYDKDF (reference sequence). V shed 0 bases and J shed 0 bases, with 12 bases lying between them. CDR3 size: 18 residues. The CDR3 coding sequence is TGTGCCACCAGCAGAGATAGAGGGCGGTCCTCTGGGGCCAACGTCCTGACTTTC. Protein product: CATSRDRGRSSGANVLTF.

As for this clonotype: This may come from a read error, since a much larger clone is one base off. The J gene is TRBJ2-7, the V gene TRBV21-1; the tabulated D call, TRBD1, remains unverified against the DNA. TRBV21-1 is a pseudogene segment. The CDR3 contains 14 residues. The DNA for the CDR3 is TGTGCCAGCAGCGAAGCGGCCCCGATCTACGAGCAGTACTTC. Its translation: CASSEAAPIYEQYF.

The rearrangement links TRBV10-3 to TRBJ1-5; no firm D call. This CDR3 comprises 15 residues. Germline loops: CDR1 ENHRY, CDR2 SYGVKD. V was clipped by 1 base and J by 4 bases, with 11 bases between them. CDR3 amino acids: CAISEFLGGNQPQHF. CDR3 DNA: TGTGCCATCAGTGAGTTCCTAGGAGGGAATCAGCCCCAGCATTTT.

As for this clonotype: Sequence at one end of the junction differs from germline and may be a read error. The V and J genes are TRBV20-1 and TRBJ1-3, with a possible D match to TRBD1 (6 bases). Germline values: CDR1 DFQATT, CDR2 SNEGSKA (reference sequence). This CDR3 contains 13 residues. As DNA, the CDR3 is TGCAGTGCTAGCACAGGGATAGGAAACGCCATATATTTT. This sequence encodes CSASTGIGNAIYF.

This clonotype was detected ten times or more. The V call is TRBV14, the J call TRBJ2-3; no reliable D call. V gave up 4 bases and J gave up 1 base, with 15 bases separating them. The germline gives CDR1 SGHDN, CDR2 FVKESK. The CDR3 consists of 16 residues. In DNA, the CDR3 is TGTGCCAGCAGCCTCCAGGTCCCCATCGGCACAGATACGCAGTATTTT. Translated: CASSLQVPIGTDTQYF.

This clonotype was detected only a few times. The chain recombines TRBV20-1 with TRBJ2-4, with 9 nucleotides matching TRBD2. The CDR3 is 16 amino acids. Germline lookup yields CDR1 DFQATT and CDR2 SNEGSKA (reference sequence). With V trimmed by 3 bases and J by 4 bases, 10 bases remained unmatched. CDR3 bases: TGCAGTGCTAGTAGGATAGCGGGAGAGAATAAAAACATTCAGTACTTC. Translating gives CSASRIAGENKNIQYF.

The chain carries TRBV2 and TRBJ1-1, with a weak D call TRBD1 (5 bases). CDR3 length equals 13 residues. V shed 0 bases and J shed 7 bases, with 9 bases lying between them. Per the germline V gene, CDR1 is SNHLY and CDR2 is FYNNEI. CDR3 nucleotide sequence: TGTGCCAGCAGTGAAGCGTTCGGGGGTGAAGCTTTCTTT. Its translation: CASSEAFGGEAFF. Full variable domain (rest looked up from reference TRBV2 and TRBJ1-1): EPEVTQTPSHQVTQMGQEVILRCVPISNHLYFYWYRQILGQKVEFLVSFYNNEISEKSEIFDDQFSVERPDGSNFTLKIRSTKLEDSAMYFCASSEAFGGEAFFGQGTRLTVV.

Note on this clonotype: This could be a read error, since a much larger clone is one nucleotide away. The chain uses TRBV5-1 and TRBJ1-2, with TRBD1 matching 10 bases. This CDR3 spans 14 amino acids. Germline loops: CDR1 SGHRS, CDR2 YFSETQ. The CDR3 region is CAGSLDRGRNGYTF. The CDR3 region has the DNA TGCGCCGGCAGCTTGGACAGGGGGAGGAATGGCTACACCTTC.